Shown below are 30 T cell receptor beta chains from a single sample sequenced in a study of shared clonotypes between healthy human individuals. Using immunoSEQ multiplex PCR, the repertoire was profiled, and TCRdb retains in-frame clones only, with some absent. The sample has hundreds of thousands of clones, roughly 96% seen once. CD45RO-negative CD8 cells positively selected for CCR7 made up the naive population, which excluded terminally differentiated effector memory CD45RA+ cells. Sequenced input: naive CD8+ T cells sorted from blood. The receptors originated from a woman aged 25 to 45 in good health.

The rearrangement links TRBV28 to TRBJ2-7, with 10 positions matching TRBD2. Germline-derived CDR1 and CDR2 are MDHEN and SYDVKM. The CDR3 consists of 14 residues. With 5 bases clipped from V and 6 bases from J, the junction kept 7 bases outside the gene matches. For the CDR3, the DNA is TGTGCCAGCAGTCCTAGCGGGGGCACCGGCGAGCAGTACTTC. Protein sequence: CASSPSGGTGEQYF.

The chain has TRBV7-9 and TRBJ2-1, with D possibly TRBD2 on 5 matching bases. V was clipped by 5 bases and J by 4 bases, with 12 bases between them. Per germline, CDR1 SEHNR and CDR2 FQNEAQ (reference sequence). CDR3 length: 14 amino acids. This CDR3 is CASSQDSRYNEQFF. The CDR3 DNA reads TGTGCCAGCAGCCAGGACTCTAGATACAATGAGCAGTTCTTC.

V and J are TRBV5-1 and TRBJ2-1, with 7 bases identical to TRBD2. Germline CDR1 is SGHRS and CDR2 is YFSETQ. The CDR3 length is 14 residues. The J segment lost 3 bases and the V segment lost 4 bases, leaving 4 bases of the junction unmatched. CDR3: CASSPGTNYNEQFF. For the CDR3, the DNA is TGCGCCAGCAGCCCCGGGACTAACTACAATGAGCAGTTCTTC. Variable domain in full (rest from reference TRBV5-1 and TRBJ2-1): KAGVTQTPRYLIKTRGQQVTLSCSPISGHRSVSWYQQTPGQGLQFLFEYFSETQRNKGNFPGRFSGRQFSNSRSEMNVSTLELGDSALYLCASSPGTNYNEQFFGPGTRLTVL.

This CDR3 reads CASSAGPASYNEQFF. The CDR3 bases are TGTGCCAGCAGTGCGGGACCCGCCTCCTACAATGAGCAGTTCTTC. The chain links TRBV2 to TRBJ2-1; D could derive from TRBD1 or TRBD2 (5 bases each). Trimming pared 4 bases from V and 0 bases from J, leaving 10 bases between. Germline values: CDR1 SNHLY, CDR2 FYNNEI. The CDR3 runs to 15 residues.

The J gene is TRBJ1-2, the V gene TRBV5-4; a possible D gene is TRBD1 (5 bases). Trimming left V 5 bases short and J 8 bases short, with 19 bases between. Germline CDR1 reads SGHNT; CDR2 reads YYREEE (reference sequence). CDR3 length: 14 residues. The CDR3 loop reads CASRLRGGPRGYTF. CDR3 nucleotides: TGTGCCAGCAGACTGAGGGGAGGGCCGAGAGGCTACACCTTC.

This chain joins TRBV27 and TRBJ2-6; D is perhaps TRBD1 (5 bases). The germline CDR1 and CDR2 sequences are MNHEY and SMNVEV (reference sequence). Trimming removed 4 bases at V and 0 bases at J, with 19 bases between. The CDR3 runs to 19 residues. The CDR3 nucleotides read TGTGCCAGCAGTTCCACTACAGGTTCCCATTTCTCTGGGGCCAACGTCCTGACTTTC. Its protein product is CASSSTTGSHFSGANVLTF.

The V gene is TRBV6-5, the J gene TRBJ2-7; perhaps TRBD2 as D (5 bases). CDR1 MNHEY and CDR2 SVGAGI come from the germline V gene. Trimming stripped 5 bases from V and 1 base from J, with 12 bases between. The CDR3 runs 14 residues. As DNA, the CDR3 is TGTGCCAGCAGTACCACCGGGGAGTCCTACGAGCAGTACTTC. Translated, it gives CASSTTGESYEQYF.

This chain connects TRBV5-4 to TRBJ2-3, with a tentative D call TRBD2 (7 bases). V was pared by 4 bases and J by 1 base, with 13 bases between. CDR1 is SGHNT, CDR2 YYREEE, per germline (reference sequence). The CDR3 spans 15 residues. Written as DNA, the CDR3 is TGTGCCAGCAGCCTATGGGGGGGGCGCACAGATACGCAGTATTTT. It is translated as CASSLWGGRTDTQYF. Drawing the rest from reference TRBV5-4 and TRBJ2-3, the complete variable domain is ETGVTQSPTHLIKTRGQQVTLRCSSQSGHNTVSWYQQALGQGPQFIFQYYREEENGRGNFPPRFSGLQFPNYSSELNVNALELDDSALYLCASSLWGGRTDTQYFGPGTRLTVL.

The chain uses TRBV2 and TRBJ1-1; D is undetermined. CDR1 and CDR2 from the germline V gene are SNHLY and FYNNEI. This CDR3 is built from 13 residues. With 2 bases removed from V and 1 base from J, the gap between germline ends came to 5 bases. The CDR3 here is CASSEPGNTEAFF. CDR3 DNA sequence: TGTGCCAGCAGTGAACCAGGGAACACTGAAGCTTTCTTT.

The gene calls are TRBV27 and TRBJ2-2; tentatively, D is TRBD1 (5 bases). Trimming cost V 6 bases and J 7 bases, with 12 bases left between them. The CDR3 extends over 13 amino acids. In germline, CDR1 is MNHEY, CDR2 SMNVEV (reference sequence). The CDR3 sequence: CASSPLQGGELFF. CDR3 nucleotide sequence: TGTGCCAGCAGCCCGCTCCAGGGCGGGGAGCTGTTTTTT.

The V gene is TRBV6-1, the J gene TRBJ2-7, with unresolved D. V lost 2 bases and J lost 3, with 11 bases in between. The CDR3 totals 14 residues. CDR1 is MNHNS, CDR2 SASEGT, per germline. CDR3 region: CASSEPGLGYEQYF. CDR3 coding DNA: TGTGCCAGCAGTGAACCTGGCTTGGGCTACGAGCAGTACTTC.

This clone was counted a single time. Additional DNA sequences in this sample encode the identical CDR3. The V gene is TRBV4-1, the J gene TRBJ1-4; no clear D gene. Germline V lookup: CDR1 MGHRA, CDR2 YSYEKL. V was pared by 0 bases and J by 8 bases, with 7 bases between. The CDR3 runs to 13 residues. The CDR3 coding sequence is TGCGCCAGCAGCCAAGATGTAGAAGAAAAACTGTTTTTT. It encodes CASSQDVEEKLFF.

The V gene is TRBV19, the J gene TRBJ2-7, with 10 bases lining up with TRBD1. V lost 5 bases, J lost 7 bases, and 8 bases stayed unmatched. The CDR3 has 14 amino acids. From germline, CDR1 is LNHDA and CDR2 SQIVND (reference sequence). The CDR3 spells CASSHRDRGDEQYF. Written as DNA, the CDR3 is TGTGCCAGTAGTCACCGGGACAGGGGAGATGAGCAGTACTTC.

The genes are TRBV11-2 and TRBJ1-1; no firm D call. Germline values: CDR1 SGHAT, CDR2 FQNNGV. CDR3 length: 14 amino acids. Trimming removed 5 bases at V and 5 bases at J, with 15 bases between. CDR3: CASSPAFGITEAFF. The CDR3, as DNA: TGTGCCAGCAGCCCAGCATTCGGGATAACTGAAGCTTTCTTT. The full variable domain, its missing parts supplied by reference TRBV11-2 and TRBJ1-1, is EAGVAQSPRYKIIEKRQSVAFWCNPISGHATLYWYQQILGQGPKLLIQFQNNGVVDDSQLPKDRFSAERLKGVDSTLKIQPAKLEDSAVYLCASSPAFGITEAFFGQGTRLTVV.

The gene calls are TRBV27 and TRBJ2-1; TRBD1 agrees at 11 bases. Germline V lookup: CDR1 MNHEY, CDR2 SMNVEV (reference sequence). V was pared by 5 bases and J by 7 bases, with 7 bases of the junction left unmatched. The CDR3 runs to 15 residues. Here the CDR3 reads CASSPGTGGSNEQFF. In nucleotides, the CDR3 is TGTGCCAGCAGTCCCGGGACAGGGGGTTCAAATGAGCAGTTCTTC.

This clone was picked up one time. V gene TRBV27 combines with J gene TRBJ2-5; no clear D gene. This CDR3 is built from 13 residues. The V and J ends lost 5 bases and 0 bases respectively, with 7 bases between them. Germline CDR1 and CDR2: MNHEY and SMNVEV (reference sequence). This chain's CDR3 is CASSMGYQETQYF. In nucleotides, the CDR3 is TGTGCCAGCAGTATGGGGTACCAAGAGACCCAGTACTTC.

The DNA for the CDR3 is TGTGCCAGCAGCGCCGGAGCAGACGAGCAGTACTTC. As protein: CASSAGADEQYF. The chain carries TRBV5-6 and TRBJ2-7; D gene uncertain. The CDR3 extends over 12 amino acids. V shed 4 bases and J shed 5 bases, with 10 bases lying between them. Germline V CDR1 and CDR2: SGHDT, YYEEEE. The full variable domain, with the rest looked up from reference TRBV5-6 and TRBJ2-7, is DAGVTQSPTHLIKTRGQQVTLRCSPKSGHDTVSWYQQALGQGPQFIFQYYEEEERQRGNFPDRFSGHQFPNYSSELNVNALLLGDSALYLCASSAGADEQYFGPGTRLTVT.

The V and J genes are TRBV5-1 and TRBJ2-1; D unresolved. Germline V CDR1 and CDR2: SGHRS, YFSETQ. Trimming left V 0 bases short and J 3 bases short, with 10 bases between. CDR3 length equals 15 residues. CDR3 sequence (DNA): TGCGCCAGCAGCTTGGAAGCGCCCGACTACAATGAGCAGTTCTTC. Its translation is CASSLEAPDYNEQFF.

This chain connects TRBV5-1 to TRBJ1-4; tentative D call: TRBD1 (5 bases). This CDR3 region has 14 residues. Looked up from germline, CDR1 is SGHRS and CDR2 is YFSETQ. V was clipped by 0 bases and J by 5 bases, with 8 bases between them. CDR3: CASSLVTGNEKLFF. CDR3 coding DNA: TGCGCCAGCAGCTTGGTCACAGGAAATGAAAAACTGTTTTTT.

This clone was seen a single time. The chain couples TRBV19 to TRBJ2-2; 9 positions agree with TRBD2. Per the germline V gene, CDR1 is LNHDA and CDR2 is SQIVND (reference sequence). J lost 4 bases, V lost 2 bases, and 2 bases had no gene match. The CDR3 runs to 15 residues. The CDR3 bases are TGTGCCAGTAGTATACTAGCGGGACTCACCGGGGAGCTGTTTTTT. It is translated as CASSILAGLTGELFF.

This chain joins TRBV5-5 and TRBJ2-1; D remains ambiguous. V gave up 4 bases and J gave up 0 bases, with 11 bases separating them. The CDR3 covers 15 residues. Germline loops: CDR1 SGHKS, CDR2 YYEKEE (reference sequence). The CDR3 region has the DNA TGTGCCAGCAGCGAGTGGGGAAGCTCCTACAATGAGCAGTTCTTC. Translation: CASSEWGSSYNEQFF. The full variable domain, rest sourced from reference TRBV5-5 and TRBJ2-1, is DAGVTQSPTHLIKTRGQQVTLRCSPISGHKSVSWYQQVLGQGPQFIFQYYEKEERGRGNFPDRFSARQFPNYSSELNVNALLLGDSALYLCASSEWGSSYNEQFFGPGTRLTVL.

The chain employs TRBV2 and TRBJ2-7; no clear D. Germline CDR1 is SNHLY and CDR2 is FYNNEI. V was shortened by 5 bases and J by 4 bases, with 9 bases between the two germline ends. The CDR3 contains 12 residues. The CDR3 bases are TGTGCCAGCAGTACCGCCGGTTACGAGCAGTACTTC. It encodes CASSTAGYEQYF.

The chain combines TRBV19 with TRBJ2-1, with 16 bases fitting TRBD2. Unmatched junction bases numbered 5, after V lost 5 bases and J lost 7 bases. The germline gives CDR1 LNHDA, CDR2 SQIVND (reference sequence). The length of the CDR3 is 16 residues. The CDR3 loop is CASSPGLAGGKNEQFF. The CDR3 DNA sequence: TGTGCCAGTAGTCCGGGACTAGCGGGAGGGAAGAATGAGCAGTTCTTC.

As concerns this clone: Other nucleotide sequences in the sample specify the same CDR3. V usage is TRBV29-1 and J usage is TRBJ2-1; D ambiguous. The CDR3 extends over 13 amino acids. Trimming shortened V by 4 bases and J by 0 bases, and 7 bases separated the two germline ends. Germline CDR1 SQVTM, CDR2 ANQGSEA. CDR3 residues: CSVVVGSYNEQFF. In nucleotides, the CDR3 is TGCAGCGTTGTGGTGGGCTCCTACAATGAGCAGTTCTTC.

This clone was recorded only once. The chain joins TRBV15 to TRBJ1-1; D is ambiguous. V dropped 0 bases and J dropped 1 base, with 9 bases sitting between them. The germline V gene encodes CDR1 LNHNV and CDR2 YYDKDF (reference sequence). This CDR3 spans 15 amino acids. The CDR3 DNA reads TGTGCCACCAGCAGAGATCTGATGAAGAACACTGAAGCTTTCTTT. Translating it yields CATSRDLMKNTEAFF.

The rearrangement uses TRBV6-6 and TRBJ1-2, with D uncertain. V was pared by 5 bases and J by 8 bases, with 18 bases between. This CDR3 is 14 amino acids long. CDR1 is MNHNY and CDR2 is SVGAGI in the germline V gene (reference sequence). The CDR3 DNA is TGTGCCAGCAGTACCTTTGATGGTGGTAGAGGCTACACCTTC. This encodes CASSTFDGGRGYTF.

The V and J genes are TRBV5-1 and TRBJ1-1, with a possible D match to TRBD1 (5 bases). Germline V lookup: CDR1 SGHRS, CDR2 YFSETQ. Trimming stripped 4 bases from V and 7 bases from J, with 14 bases between. The CDR3 has 13 amino acids. CDR3 DNA: TGCGCCAGCAGCGTAATAGGGGTTTATGAAGCTTTCTTT. Translated: CASSVIGVYEAFF.

The chain couples TRBV7-3 to TRBJ2-5, with TRBD2 matching 10 bases. Germline V gene sequence: CDR1 SGHTA, CDR2 FQGTGA. The trim removed 5 bases at V and 1 base at J, leaving 4 bases unmatched. The CDR3 length is 15 residues. The CDR3 is CASSVTSGVQETQYF. CDR3 sequence (DNA): TGTGCCAGCAGCGTTACTAGCGGGGTCCAAGAGACCCAGTACTTC.

This clone appeared once. The rearrangement links TRBV9 to TRBJ2-1; D perhaps matches TRBD2 (5 bases). Germline CDR1 is SGDLS and CDR2 is YYNGEE. This CDR3 spans 17 amino acids. V was pared by 8 bases and J by 5 bases, with 26 bases between. DNA for the CDR3: TGTGCCAGTACCCCTGGAGAGTGGGGAGATGGAAACAATGAGCAGTTCTTC. Translating gives CASTPGEWGDGNNEQFF.

The chain links TRBV27 to TRBJ2-1, with D perhaps TRBD1 or TRBD2 (5 bases each). Germline loops: CDR1 MNHEY, CDR2 SMNVEV (reference sequence). The V end lost 1 base, the J end lost 7 bases, and 17 bases lay between the germline ends. This CDR3 is 16 amino acids long. The CDR3 sequence is CASSLLGEPAQNEQFF. DNA for the CDR3: TGTGCCAGCAGTTTATTGGGGGAGCCAGCACAGAATGAGCAGTTCTTC.